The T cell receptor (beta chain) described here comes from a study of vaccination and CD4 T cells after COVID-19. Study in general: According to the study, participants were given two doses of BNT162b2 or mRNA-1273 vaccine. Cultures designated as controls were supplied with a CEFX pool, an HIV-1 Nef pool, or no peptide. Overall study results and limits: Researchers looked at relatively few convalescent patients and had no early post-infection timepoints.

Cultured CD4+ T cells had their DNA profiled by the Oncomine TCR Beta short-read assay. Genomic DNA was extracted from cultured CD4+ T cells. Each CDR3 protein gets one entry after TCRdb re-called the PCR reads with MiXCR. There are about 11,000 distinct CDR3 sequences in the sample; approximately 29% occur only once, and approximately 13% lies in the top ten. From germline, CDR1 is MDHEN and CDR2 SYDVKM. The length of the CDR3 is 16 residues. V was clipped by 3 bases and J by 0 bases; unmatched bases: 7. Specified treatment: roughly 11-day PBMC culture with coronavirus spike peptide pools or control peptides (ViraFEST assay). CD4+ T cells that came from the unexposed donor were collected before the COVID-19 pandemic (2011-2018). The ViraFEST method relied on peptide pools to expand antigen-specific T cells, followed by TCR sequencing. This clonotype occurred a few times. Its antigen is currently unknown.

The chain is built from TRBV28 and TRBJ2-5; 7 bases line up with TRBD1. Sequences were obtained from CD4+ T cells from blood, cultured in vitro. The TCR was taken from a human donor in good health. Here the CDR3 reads CASSFRQGLHQETQYF. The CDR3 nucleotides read TGTGCCAGCAGTTTTCGACAGGGATTGCACCAAGAGACCCAGTACTTC. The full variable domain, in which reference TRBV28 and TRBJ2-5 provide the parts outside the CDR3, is DVKVTQSSRYLVKRTGEKVFLECVQDMDHENMFWYRQDPGLGLRLIYFSYDVKMKEKGDIPEGYSVSREKKERFSLILESASTNQTSMYLCASSFRQGLHQETQYFGPGTRLLVL.